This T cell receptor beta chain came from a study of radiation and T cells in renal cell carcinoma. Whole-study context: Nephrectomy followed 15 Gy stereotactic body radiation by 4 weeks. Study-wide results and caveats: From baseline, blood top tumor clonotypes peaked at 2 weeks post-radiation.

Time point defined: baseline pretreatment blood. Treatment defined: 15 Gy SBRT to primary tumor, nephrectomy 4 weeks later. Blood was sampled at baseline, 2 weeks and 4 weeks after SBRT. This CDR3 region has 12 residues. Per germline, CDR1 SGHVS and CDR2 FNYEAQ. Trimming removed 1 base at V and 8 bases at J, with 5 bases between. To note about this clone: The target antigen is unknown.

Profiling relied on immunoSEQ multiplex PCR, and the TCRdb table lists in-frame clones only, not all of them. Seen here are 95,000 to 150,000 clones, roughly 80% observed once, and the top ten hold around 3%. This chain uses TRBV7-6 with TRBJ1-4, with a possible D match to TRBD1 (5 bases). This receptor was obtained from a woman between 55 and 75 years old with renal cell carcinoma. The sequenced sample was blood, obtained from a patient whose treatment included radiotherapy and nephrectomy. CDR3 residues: CASSLDREKLFF. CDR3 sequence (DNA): TGTGCCAGCAGCTTAGACAGGGAAAAACTGTTTTTT.